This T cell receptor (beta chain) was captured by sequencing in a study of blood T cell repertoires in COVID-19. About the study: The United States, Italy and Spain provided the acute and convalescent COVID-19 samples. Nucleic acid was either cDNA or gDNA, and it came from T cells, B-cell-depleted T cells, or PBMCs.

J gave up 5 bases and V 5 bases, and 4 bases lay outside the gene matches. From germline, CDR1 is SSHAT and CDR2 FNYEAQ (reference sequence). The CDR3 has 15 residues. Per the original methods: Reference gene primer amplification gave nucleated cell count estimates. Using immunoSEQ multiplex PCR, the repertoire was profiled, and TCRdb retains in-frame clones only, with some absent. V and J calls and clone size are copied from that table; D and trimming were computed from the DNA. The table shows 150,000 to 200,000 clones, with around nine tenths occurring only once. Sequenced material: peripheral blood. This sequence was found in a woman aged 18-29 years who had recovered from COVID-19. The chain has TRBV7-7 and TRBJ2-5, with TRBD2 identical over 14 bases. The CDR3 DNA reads TGTGCCAGCAGCCGACTAGCGGGGGGGCCGGAGACCCAGTACTTC. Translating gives CASSRLAGGPETQYF.